A selection of T cell receptor beta chains follows, all from one sample in a study of regulatory T cells in long-lasting Graves disease. TCRdb reprocessed the multiplex PCR reads with MiXCR, giving one entry per CDR3 protein. The data show roughly 450,000 distinct CDR3 sequences, less than 25% seen once. The input for sequencing was peripheral blood mononuclear cells (PBMCs), taken when the disease was refractory, from a patient treated with antithyroid drugs. All receptors come from a female donor with Graves disease. The CDR3 runs from the conserved cysteine through the conserved F or W. The D gene is left open where the match is weak.

v_call	j_call	d_call	cdr3_aa
TRBV7-9	TRBJ2-7	.	CASSYSGSAGEQYF
TRBV12-3/TRBV12-4	TRBJ2-5	TRBD2	CASSYGSGIEETQYF
TRBV3-1	TRBJ2-5	.	CASSQDLRVKAKF
TRBV20-1	TRBJ2-7	.	CSAALAAEQYF
TRBV4-2	TRBJ2-7	.	CASSQDRGPDYEQYF
TRBV29-1	TRBJ1-4	.	CSGGQNEKLFF
TRBV11-2	TRBJ2-5	TRBD1	CASSLKGQTYQETQYF
TRBV29-1	TRBJ2-4	.	CSDLHSLGGSGNIQYF
TRBV6-1	TRBJ2-2	.	CASSGSPGPGGEELFF
TRBV3-1	TRBJ1-2	.	CASSQDRSAGRSNYGYTF
TRBV6-2/TRBV6-3	TRBJ2-2	.	CASSYSVPVELFF
TRBV20-1	TRBJ1-5	.	CSARTGLQPQHF
TRBV20-1	TRBJ1-1	.	CSASATWGNTEAFF
TRBV11-2	TRBJ1-4	.	CASSPGWGNEKLFF
TRBV5-4	TRBJ2-3	.	CASSLGAVPTSDTQYF
TRBV4-1	TRBJ2-7	TRBD2	CASSQAGTSGYEQYF
TRBV12-3/TRBV12-4	TRBJ1-1	.	CASSPTLLGVSEAFF